The 2 T cell receptor beta chains below come from one sample, sequenced in a study of blood T cell repertoires in COVID-19. Assay: immunoSEQ multiplex PCR; the TCRdb copy retains only in-frame clones and omits some. The sample has approximately 330,000 clones, 90% seen once. The sample consisted of peripheral blood. Receptors originate from a woman between 40 and 55 years old with COVID-19, enrolled during active disease.

V is TRBV6-5 and J is TRBJ1-5; D might be TRBD1 (5 bases). V was trimmed by 0 bases and J by 7 bases, leaving 13 bases between them. This CDR3 has 15 amino acids. CDR1 is MNHEY and CDR2 is SVGAGI in the germline V gene. CDR3 region: CASSYSSGLEQPQHF. The CDR3 nucleotides read TGTGCCAGCAGTTACTCGTCAGGGTTGGAGCAGCCCCAGCATTTT.

V and J are TRBV29-1 and TRBJ1-1, with TRBD1 matching 8 bases. CDR1 is SQVTM and CDR2 is ANQGSEA in the germline V gene. V was pared by 7 bases and J by 1 base, with 5 bases of the junction left unmatched. This CDR3 has 13 amino acids. The CDR3 reads CSALGQANTEAFF. As DNA, the CDR3 is TGCAGCGCCTTGGGACAGGCGAACACTGAAGCTTTCTTT.